The rows below give T cell receptor beta chains drawn from one sample of a study of blood T cell repertoires in COVID-19. Only in-frame clones appear in the TCRdb table, and some are missing; sequencing was by immunoSEQ multiplex PCR. The sample lists about 200,000 clones; about four fifths were seen once. Sequenced sample: peripheral blood. The receptors originated from a woman aged 45-59 years with acute or convalescent COVID-19. Each CDR3 is given with its conserved first and last residue. Fields, in order: D gene, J gene, V gene, clone size, CDR3 DNA, CDR3 protein. A D gene is named only where the DNA matches it firmly. Some rows mark clone size as missing; the rest say once, few, many or name a class of expanded clone.

-,TRBJ1-4,TRBV12-3/TRBV12-4,-,TGTGCCAGCAGTAATGTGGCGGGGGGCGGGCTGTTTTTT,CASSNVAGGGLFF
-,TRBJ2-7,TRBV30,-,TGTGCCTGGACCTTTTACGAGCAGTACTTC,CAWTFYEQYF
TRBD1,TRBJ2-2,TRBV7-2,-,TGTGCCAGCAGCTTAGACAGGGGCAAAACCGGGGAGCTGTTTTTT,CASSLDRGKTGELFF
TRBD1,TRBJ2-4,TRBV3-1/TRBV3-2,-,TGTGCCAGCAGCCAACTAGACAGGGCATTGACCAAAAACATTCAGTACTTC,CASSQLDRALTKNIQYF
-,TRBJ1-1,TRBV5-1,-,TGCGCCAGCAGCTTGGATACAGGCGAAGCTTTCTTT,CASSLDTGEAFF
TRBD2,TRBJ2-1,TRBV6-5,-,TGTGCCAGCTTCACGGCTAGCGGGAGCTATGAGCAGTTCTTC,CASFTASGSYEQFF
TRBD1,TRBJ2-1,TRBV28,-,TGTGCCAGCAGTTCGCCCCCGGGACAGGGTAATGAGCAGTTCTTC,CASSSPPGQGNEQFF
-,TRBJ1-4,TRBV5-1,-,TGCGCCAGCAGCTGGGGCGATGAAAAACTGTTTTTT,CASSWGDEKLFF
-,TRBJ1-2,TRBV10-3,-,TGTGCCATCAGTGACGACTATGGCTACACCTTC,CAISDDYGYTF
TRBD2,TRBJ2-2,TRBV4-1,-,TGCGCCAGCAGCCGAGGAGCGGGAGTGAACACCGGGGAGCTGTTTTTT,CASSRGAGVNTGELFF
-,TRBJ2-3,TRBV6-5,-,TGTGCCAGCAAATCAGGATTTGGAGATACGCAGTATTTT,CASKSGFGDTQYF
TRBD2,TRBJ2-1,TRBV7-8,-,TGTGCCAGCATCAATAGCGGGGTAACCTACAATGAGCAGTTCTTC,CASINSGVTYNEQFF
TRBD2,TRBJ2-5,TRBV10-3,once,TGTGCCATCAGTGATTGGACTAGCGGGAGGGAAGAGACCCAGTACTTC,CAISDWTSGREETQYF
-,TRBJ2-7,TRBV28,-,TGTGCCAGCGGATCCGGGACAAACTACGAGCAGTACTTC,CASGSGTNYEQYF
TRBD1,TRBJ2-7,TRBV27,-,TGTGCCAGACGACAGGGGGGTACCTACGAGCAGTACTTC,CARRQGGTYEQYF
TRBD1,TRBJ1-4,TRBV19,many,TGTGCCAGTAGTCTGGCCGGGACAGACGGAAAACTGTTTTTT,CASSLAGTDGKLFF
TRBD2,TRBJ2-4,TRBV10-2,-,TGCGCCAGCAGTGAGTACATCTCCGGGACTAGCGGGTACCTCGGGTACTTC,CASSEYISGTSGYLGYF
TRBD1,TRBJ2-3,TRBV28,-,TGTGCCAGCAGCCGTGGACAGGCTCGCACAGATACGCAGTATTTT,CASSRGQARTDTQYF